One and the same sample provided the 28 T cell receptor beta chains below, sequenced in a study of untreated major depressive disorder. Sequencing was performed with immunoSEQ multiplex PCR; in TCRdb, only in-frame clones are kept and a portion is missing. The sample holds 20,000 to 25,000 clones, 80% to 95% seen once. Sequenced: CD4+ T cells from PBMCs. The receptors were gathered from a man in his thirties or forties in good health.

The genes are TRBV27 and TRBJ1-4; TRBD1 is a possible D gene (5 bases). CDR3 size: 17 residues. Germline CDR1 reads MNHEY; CDR2 reads SMNVEV (reference sequence). Between the trimmed V and J ends, which lost 5 bases and 5 bases, there was a span of 21 bases. In nucleotides, the CDR3 is TGTGCCAGCAGTCACCGCCCCCGAGCCAGGGAGAATGAAAAACTGTTTTTT. Translating gives CASSHRPRARENEKLFF.

To note about this clone: The identical CDR3 is also encoded by other nucleotide sequences in the sample. V usage is TRBV20-1 and J usage is TRBJ1-1; unclear D gene. Germline V CDR1 and CDR2: DFQATT, SNEGSKA (reference sequence). V lost 3 bases to trimming and J lost 6 bases, with 5 bases between them. CDR3 length: 10 amino acids. In nucleotides, the CDR3 is TGCAGTGCTAGTTACCCTGAAGCTTTCTTT. Its protein product is CSASYPEAFF.

The V call is TRBV15, the J call TRBJ2-7; D may match TRBD1 or TRBD2 (6 bases each). The CDR3 contains 15 residues. Germline V gene lookup returns CDR1 LNHNV and CDR2 YYDKDF (reference sequence). Trimming left V 3 bases short and J 4 bases short, with 16 bases between. This CDR3 is CATSRVGGSDYEQYF. The CDR3 DNA is TGTGCCACCAGCAGGGTAGGGGGGAGCGATTACGAGCAGTACTTC.

The chain joins TRBV5-1 to TRBJ2-1; no firm D call. The CDR3 covers 14 residues. Trimming took 4 bases from V and 8 from J, leaving 16 bases between them. Germline V gene sequence: CDR1 SGHRS, CDR2 YFSETQ. The CDR3 here is CASSLVGSSDEQFF. CDR3 in DNA: TGCGCCAGCAGCCTTGTGGGTTCATCGGATGAGCAGTTCTTC. Using reference TRBV5-1 and TRBJ2-1 for the parts outside the CDR3, the full variable domain is KAGVTQTPRYLIKTRGQQVTLSCSPISGHRSVSWYQQTPGQGLQFLFEYFSETQRNKGNFPGRFSGRQFSNSRSEMNVSTLELGDSALYLCASSLVGSSDEQFFGPGTRLTVL.

CDR3 nucleotide sequence: TGTGCCAGCAGCCCGAGGGCCGCATCGGGGGAGACCCAGTACTTC. This translates into CASSPRAASGETQYF. The chain joins TRBV7-2 to TRBJ2-5; a weak D match, TRBD2 (5 bases). The CDR3 is 15 amino acids. Germline loops: CDR1 SGHTA, CDR2 FQGNSA. The V end lost 5 bases, the J end lost 5 bases, and 18 bases lay between the germline ends.

V usage is TRBV20-1 and J usage is TRBJ2-7; D ambiguous. This CDR3 has 10 amino acids. V lost 6 bases, J lost 6 bases, and 9 bases lay in between. Germline V gene data show CDR1 as DFQATT and CDR2 as SNEGSKA (reference sequence). CDR3 loop: CSALSVEQYF. Written as DNA, the CDR3 is TGCAGTGCCCTATCCGTCGAGCAGTACTTC.

V is TRBV11-2 and J is TRBJ2-2, with D unresolved. The CDR3 runs 13 residues. Trimming took off 5 bases at V and 13 bases at J, with 17 bases between the two ends. Germline CDR1 and CDR2: SGHAT and FQNNGV. CDR3: CASSKLASAGLFF. The CDR3 DNA follows: TGTGCCAGCAGCAAACTGGCGTCTGCAGGGCTGTTTTTT.

The gene calls are TRBV6-1 and TRBJ1-1; D gene uncertain. Germline V gives CDR1 MNHNS, CDR2 SASEGT. Trimming removed 3 bases from V and 1 base from J, with 6 bases in between. CDR3 length: 13 residues. CDR3 bases: TGTGCCAGCAGTGATTGGAGGAACACTGAAGCTTTCTTT. This encodes CASSDWRNTEAFF.

The rearrangement uses TRBV10-2 and TRBJ1-1; weak D call: TRBD1 (5 bases). The germline V and J ends were trimmed by 10 bases and 5 bases, with 17 bases remaining between them. The germline V gene has CDR1 WSHSY and CDR2 SAAADI. The CDR3 sequence is 13 residues long. CDR3 DNA sequence: TGCGCCACCGGGGCCAGGTTGGTGACTGAAGCTTTCTTT. It yields the protein CATGARLVTEAFF.

V usage is TRBV5-1 and J usage is TRBJ2-7; the match to TRBD1 covers 7 bases. Germline CDR1 SGHRS, CDR2 YFSETQ. The CDR3 has 13 residues. With V trimmed by 4 bases and J by 5 bases, 6 bases remained unmatched. In DNA, the CDR3 is TGCGCCAGCAGCGCCAGGACAGGCCACGAGCAGTACTTC. It specifies CASSARTGHEQYF.

This chain connects TRBV4-2 to TRBJ2-7, with a weak D call TRBD1 (5 bases). Deletions cut 1 base from V and 6 bases from J, with 16 bases between. There are 15 residues in the CDR3. Germline V CDR1 and CDR2: LGHNA, YNFKEQ. The CDR3 nucleotides are TGTGCCAGCAGCCAAGTGGGCAGGGTAGTGGTCGAGCAGTACTTC. As protein: CASSQVGRVVVEQYF.

CDR3 loop: CASSTQGGTNYEQYF. The DNA of the CDR3 is TGTGCCAGCAGCACACAGGGAGGGACTAACTACGAGCAGTACTTC. The chain couples TRBV7-3 to TRBJ2-7; D is possibly TRBD2 (7 bases). CDR3 length equals 15 residues. Germline CDR1 and CDR2: SGHTA and FQGTGA. V shed 5 bases and J shed 3 bases, with 17 bases lying between them.

This clone turned up a few times. V is TRBV19 and J is TRBJ1-5; TRBD1 might be the D (5 bases). CDR1 and CDR2 (germline): LNHDA, SQIVND (reference sequence). V was pared by 7 bases and J by 3 bases, with 16 bases between. The CDR3 runs 15 residues. CDR3 protein: CASTLRGGDNQPQHF. The CDR3, as DNA: TGTGCCAGTACCCTGAGGGGAGGAGACAATCAGCCCCAGCATTTT. The full variable domain, with the rest looked up from reference TRBV19 and TRBJ1-5, is DGGITQSPKYLFRKEGQNVTLSCEQNLNHDAMYWYRQDPGQGLRLIYYSQIVNDFQKGDIAEGYSVSREKKESFPLTVTSAQKNPTAFYLCASTLRGGDNQPQHFGDGTRLSIL.

The chain has TRBV15 and TRBJ2-6; D is uncertain. V dropped 3 bases and J dropped 4 bases, with 10 bases sitting between them. This CDR3 has 15 amino acids. Germline CDR1 LNHNV, CDR2 YYDKDF (reference sequence). The CDR3 DNA follows: TGTGCCACCAGCAGGACGGTATCGGGGGCCAACGTCCTGACTTTC. It translates to CATSRTVSGANVLTF. Filled out from reference TRBV15 and TRBJ2-6, the complete variable domain reads DAMVIQNPRYQVTQFGKPVTLSCSQTLNHNVMYWYQQKSSQAPKLLFHYYDKDFNNEADTPDNFQSRRPNTSFCFLDIRSPGLGDTAMYLCATSRTVSGANVLTFGAGSRLTVL.

The V and J genes are TRBV2 and TRBJ2-7; the match to TRBD2 covers 7 bases. CDR1 is SNHLY and CDR2 is FYNNEI in the germline V gene. There are 14 residues in the CDR3. The V and J ends lost 4 bases and 3 bases, in that order; junction bases with no gene match: 6. The CDR3 DNA sequence: TGTGCCAGCAGTGTCAGCGGGAATGGCTACGAGCAGTACTTC. This gives the protein CASSVSGNGYEQYF.

This clone appeared a single time. The rearrangement joins TRBV7-8 to TRBJ1-3; TRBD1 is a possible D gene (5 bases). The CDR3 has 16 amino acids. Trimming shortened V by 3 bases and J by 0 bases, and 12 bases separated the two germline ends. CDR1 SGHVS and CDR2 FQNEAQ come from the germline V gene. This chain's CDR3 is CASSLGTVFSGNTIYF. Written as DNA, the CDR3 is TGTGCCAGCAGCTTGGGGACGGTCTTCTCTGGAAACACCATATATTTT.

V usage is TRBV5-1 and J usage is TRBJ2-6; D is unclear. CDR3 length: 15 amino acids. The V gene lost 2 bases and the J gene lost 0 bases, with 6 bases spanning the gap. Germline CDR1 and CDR2: SGHRS and YFSETQ. CDR3 DNA sequence: TGCGCCAGCAGCTTAGAGAGCTCTGGGGCCAACGTCCTGACTTTC. Its translation: CASSLESSGANVLTF.

The chain recombines TRBV19 with TRBJ2-1; D not certain. This CDR3 has 14 amino acids. V was clipped by 3 bases and J by 1 base, with 7 bases between them. Germline V lookup: CDR1 LNHDA, CDR2 SQIVND (reference sequence). CDR3 DNA sequence: TGTGCCAGTAGTATGCCTTTATCCTACAATGAGCAGTTCTTC. This gives the protein CASSMPLSYNEQFF.

This clone was detected only once. V and J are TRBV27 and TRBJ2-7; 8 nucleotides line up with TRBD1. The V gene's germline CDR1 is MNHEY and CDR2 SMNVEV (reference sequence). Trimming cost V 5 bases and J 2 bases; bases outside gene matches: 8. The CDR3 has 15 residues. For the CDR3, the DNA is TGTGCCAGCAGTCACACCCGACAGGGGACCTACGAGCAGTACTTC. This sequence encodes CASSHTRQGTYEQYF.

The chain has TRBV27 and TRBJ1-2; the D is unclear. Germline CDR1 reads MNHEY; CDR2 reads SMNVEV (reference sequence). V was cut by 4 bases and J by 6 bases, with 15 bases left in between. This CDR3 region has 14 residues. The CDR3 bases are TGTGCCAGCAGTTCCCCTATCCAGAGGCATGGCTACACCTTC. It yields the protein CASSSPIQRHGYTF.

This chain joins TRBV18 and TRBJ1-1, with 9 bases aligning to TRBD1. Unmatched junction bases numbered 2, after V lost 3 bases and J lost 0 bases. This CDR3 spans 15 amino acids. The germline gives CDR1 KGHSH, CDR2 LQKENI. The CDR3 DNA follows: TGTGCCAGCTCACCGGGGGACAGGGTGAACACTGAAGCTTTCTTT. The encoded protein is CASSPGDRVNTEAFF.

The chain carries TRBV9 and TRBJ2-5; D is perhaps TRBD1 or TRBD2 (6 bases each). CDR3 length: 12 residues. Trimming removed 4 bases from V and 5 bases from J, with 9 bases in between. Germline CDR1 and CDR2: SGDLS and YYNGEE. CDR3 region: CASSQGGETQYF. Written as DNA, the CDR3 is TGTGCCAGCAGCCAAGGGGGGGAGACCCAGTACTTC.

The chain combines TRBV7-3 with TRBJ1-1; no definite D call. Germline assignment: CDR1 SGHTA and CDR2 FQGTGA. Trimming removed 1 base at V and 2 bases at J, with 17 bases between. This CDR3 has 17 amino acids. The CDR3 reads CASSLRGSIVQNTEAFF. The CDR3 coding sequence is TGTGCCAGCAGCTTAAGGGGTAGCATTGTTCAAAACACTGAAGCTTTCTTT.

The J gene is TRBJ2-4, the V gene TRBV27, with 11 bases aligning to TRBD2. The trim removed 6 bases at V and 4 bases at J, leaving 5 bases unmatched. The germline gives CDR1 MNHEY, CDR2 SMNVEV (reference sequence). The CDR3 runs to 15 residues. The CDR3 protein is CASRPGLAVKNIQYF. In DNA form, the CDR3 reads TGTGCCAGCAGGCCGGGACTAGCGGTAAAAAACATTCAGTACTTC.

The V gene is TRBV9, the J gene TRBJ1-1; the D is unclear. CDR1 and CDR2 (germline): SGDLS, YYNGEE. Deletions cut 10 bases from V and 2 bases from J, with 36 bases between. This CDR3 spans 20 amino acids. CDR3 DNA: TGTGCCCGACCCCGACCGGGAAACTATGTTGGGGTTCTAAAAAACACTGAAGCTTTCTTT. Protein: CARPRPGNYVGVLKNTEAFF.

The chain joins TRBV7-8 to TRBJ2-5; no reliable D call. Per the germline V gene, CDR1 is SGHVS and CDR2 is FQNEAQ. V dropped 3 bases and J dropped 5 bases, with 13 bases sitting between them. The CDR3 totals 14 residues. CDR3 DNA sequence: TGTGCCAGCAGCTTCGTGTACAGTGAGGAGACCCAGTACTTC. This gives the protein CASSFVYSEETQYF.

CDR3 sequence: CASSSPGPSPGLAPYEQYF. The CDR3 coding sequence is TGTGCCAGCAGTTCCCCGGGGCCTTCCCCGGGACTAGCTCCCTACGAGCAGTACTTC. The chain joins TRBV7-8 to TRBJ2-7; TRBD2 agrees at 9 bases. The V and J ends lost 6 bases and 2 bases, in that order; junction bases with no gene match: 20. Germline V gene lookup returns CDR1 SGHVS and CDR2 FQNEAQ. The CDR3 runs 19 residues. Using reference TRBV7-8 and TRBJ2-7 for the parts outside the CDR3, the full variable domain is GAGVSQSPRYKVAKRGQDVALRCDPISGHVSLFWYQQALGQGPEFLTYFQNEAQLDKSGLPSDRFFAERPEGSVSTLKIQRTQQEDSAVYLCASSSPGPSPGLAPYEQYFGPGTRLTVT.

The chain combines TRBV7-2 with TRBJ1-5, with 10 bases identical to TRBD1. The CDR3 runs to 13 residues. The V gene end was trimmed by 5 bases and the J gene end by 6 bases; junction bases not matched to a gene: 1. Germline V gives CDR1 SGHTA, CDR2 FQGNSA. The CDR3 DNA reads TGTGCCAGCAGCCGGGACAGGGGTCAGCCCCAGCATTTT. Translation: CASSRDRGQPQHF.